This T cell receptor (beta chain) was found in a study of cytomegalovirus exposure and HLA in healthy donors. Germline lookup yields CDR1 SGHTA and CDR2 FQGNSA. The CDR3 spans 14 residues. Trimming stripped 5 bases from V and 6 bases from J, with 14 bases between. Researchers ran the PCR with 60 Vbeta and 13 Jbeta primers. Clones were sequenced by immunoSEQ multiplex PCR, and TCRdb holds only the in-frame ones, with some missing. The sample lists approximately 100,000 clones; roughly four fifths were seen once. Findings and caveats of the study: In an earlier analysis, productive rearrangement rates for most beta V segments clustered near 87% or 30%. Trimming of TCR beta V- and J-genes showed a link, identified in a later analysis, to a missense DCLRE1C variant.

As for this clone: The target antigen is unknown.

This cohort consisted of healthy bone marrow donors. What was sequenced was PBMCs. This TCR was sampled from a man between 50 and 59 years old in good health and CMV-seronegative. The genes are TRBV7-2 and TRBJ1-5; D is uncertain. The CDR3 loop is CASSAARVAQPQHF. The CDR3 nucleotides are TGTGCCAGCAGCGCGGCGAGGGTGGCTCAGCCCCAGCATTTT.